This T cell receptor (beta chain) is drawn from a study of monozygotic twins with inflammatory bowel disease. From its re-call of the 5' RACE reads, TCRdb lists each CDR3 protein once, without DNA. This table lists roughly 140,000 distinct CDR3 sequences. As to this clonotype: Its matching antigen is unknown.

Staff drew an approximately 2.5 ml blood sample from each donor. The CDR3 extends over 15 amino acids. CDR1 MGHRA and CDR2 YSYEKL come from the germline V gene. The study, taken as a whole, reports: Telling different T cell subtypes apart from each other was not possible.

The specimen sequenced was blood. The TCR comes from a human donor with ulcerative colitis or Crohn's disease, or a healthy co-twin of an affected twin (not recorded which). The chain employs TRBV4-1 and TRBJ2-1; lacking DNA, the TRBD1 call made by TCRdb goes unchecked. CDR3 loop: CASRQDRGWNNEQFF.